One T cell receptor (beta chain) is described in this entry. This sample was taken from a study of T cell changes during pregnancy in multiple sclerosis. The repertoire was sequenced with immunoSEQ multiplex PCR; TCRdb's copy has only in-frame clones and lacks some. The sample has 21,000 or so clones, approximately 90% seen once. V was trimmed by 0 bases and J by 4 bases, leaving 16 bases between them. CDR1 and CDR2 from the germline V gene are LNHDA and SQIVND (reference sequence). The CDR3 runs 16 residues. This sequence was found in a female donor in good health, enrolled as a control in a pregnancy study. The chain combines TRBV19 with TRBJ2-7, with D tentatively TRBD2 (7 bases). This specimen was CD8+ T cells from peripheral blood mononuclear cells, taken in the second trimester of pregnancy. The CDR3 DNA sequence: TGTGCCAGTAGTATAGAGGGGGCTAGCGGAAAATACGAGCAGTACTTC. Amino acid sequence: CASSIEGASGKYEQYF.